Listed below are T cell receptor beta chains from one sample, sequenced in a study of CD4 and CD8 cells across lung adenocarcinoma regions. TCRdb fed the PCR reads into MiXCR, producing one record per CDR3 protein. The table lists 3,600 or so distinct CDR3 sequences, 64% of them singletons, with about 20% in the top ten. The sample comprised CD8+ T cells from the margin of a lung tumor. The receptors come from a female donor with lung adenocarcinoma. The CD4 and CD8 labels of this study may be unreliable. The CDR3 runs from the conserved cysteine through the conserved F or W. D genes are given only for firm matches. Some rows mark clone size as missing; the rest say once, few, many or name a class of expanded clone.

d_call: TRBD2
clone_size: few
v_call: TRBV6-1
j_call: TRBJ2-3
cdr3_aa: CASSQWSNYFSGGVTDTQYF
cdr3_nt: TGTGCCAGCAGCCAGTGGTCGAATTATTTTAGCGGGGGAGTGACAGATACGCAGTATTTT

d_call: -
clone_size: -
v_call: TRBV11-3
j_call: TRBJ2-3
cdr3_aa: CASGLGLWDKNTQYF
cdr3_nt: TGTGCCAGCGGCTTAGGGCTGTGGGACAAAAATACGCAGTATTTT

d_call: TRBD1
clone_size: few
v_call: TRBV6-1
j_call: TRBJ1-6
cdr3_aa: CASSSTGTGNSPLHF
cdr3_nt: TGTGCCAGCAGCTCTACCGGGACAGGGAATTCACCCCTCCACTTT

d_call: -
clone_size: -
v_call: TRBV6-4
j_call: TRBJ2-3
cdr3_aa: CASSMTGLVAKNTQYF
cdr3_nt: TGTGCCAGCAGTATGACGGGGCTGGTAGCCAAAAACACTCAGTACTTT

d_call: -
clone_size: -
v_call: TRBV6-1
j_call: TRBJ1-1
cdr3_aa: CASSPGARTEAFF
cdr3_nt: TGTGCCAGCAGCCCAGGGGCGAGGACTGAAGCTTTCTTT

d_call: -
clone_size: -
v_call: TRBV6-5
j_call: TRBJ2-2
cdr3_aa: CASSLISRGRAGELFF
cdr3_nt: TGTGCCAGCAGCTTAATATCCAGGGGGAGGGCCGGGGAGCTGTTTTTT

d_call: -
clone_size: -
v_call: TRBV6-5
j_call: TRBJ2-7
cdr3_aa: CASSYGADEQYF
cdr3_nt: TGTGCCAGCAGCTATGGGGCAGACGAGCAGTACTTC

d_call: -
clone_size: -
v_call: TRBV6-1
j_call: TRBJ1-3
cdr3_aa: CASSERQFGNTIYF
cdr3_nt: TGTGCCAGCAGTGAAAGGCAATTTGGAAACACCATATATTTT

d_call: TRBD1
clone_size: few
v_call: TRBV6-1
j_call: TRBJ2-7
cdr3_aa: CASSGDRGTYEQYF
cdr3_nt: TGTGCCAGCAGTGGCGACAGGGGCACCTACGAGCAGTACTTC

d_call: -
clone_size: -
v_call: TRBV6-1
j_call: TRBJ2-7
cdr3_aa: CASSPWGYEQYF
cdr3_nt: TGTGCCAGCAGCCCGTGGGGGTACGAGCAGTACTTC

d_call: TRBD2
clone_size: -
v_call: TRBV10-3
j_call: TRBJ2-1
cdr3_aa: CAISVSSGRGGGEQFF
cdr3_nt: TGTGCCATCAGCGTGTCTAGCGGGAGGGGCGGGGGTGAGCAGTTCTTC

d_call: -
clone_size: medium-sized
v_call: TRBV10-1
j_call: TRBJ2-1
cdr3_aa: CASGNFSDYNEQFF
cdr3_nt: TGCGCCAGCGGTAATTTCTCGGACTACAATGAGCAGTTCTTC

d_call: TRBD2
clone_size: once
v_call: TRBV6-5
j_call: TRBJ2-5
cdr3_aa: CASSYAFGGGRETQYF
cdr3_nt: TGTGCCAGCAGTTACGCCTTTGGGGGCGGGAGGGAGACCCAGTACTTC

d_call: TRBD1
clone_size: -
v_call: TRBV6-1
j_call: TRBJ2-7
cdr3_aa: CASRTRGNNDYEQYF
cdr3_nt: TGTGCCAGCAGAACCAGGGGGAATAATGACTACGAGCAGTACTTC

d_call: -
clone_size: -
v_call: TRBV6-1
j_call: TRBJ2-1
cdr3_aa: CASSEARGFCNDKQFF
cdr3_nt: TGTGCCAGCAGTGAAGCTCGAGGGTTCTGCAACGATAAGCAGTTCTTC

d_call: -
clone_size: few
v_call: TRBV7-2
j_call: TRBJ2-7
cdr3_aa: CASSFTTGSYEQYF
cdr3_nt: TGTGCCAGCAGCTTTACGACAGGCTCCTACGAGCAGTACTTC

d_call: TRBD1
clone_size: -
v_call: TRBV24-1
j_call: TRBJ2-2
cdr3_aa: CATSDATTGGQTGELFF
cdr3_nt: TGTGCCACCAGTGACGCCACAACAGGGGGCCAAACCGGGGAGCTGTTTTTT

d_call: -
clone_size: -
v_call: TRBV6-4
j_call: TRBJ1-1
cdr3_aa: CASSLNSYTEAFF
cdr3_nt: TGTGCCAGCAGTTTAAACAGCTACACTGAAGCTTTCTTT

d_call: TRBD1
clone_size: medium-sized
v_call: TRBV6-1
j_call: TRBJ2-5
cdr3_aa: CASQVGRQGAETQYF
cdr3_nt: TGTGCCAGCCAGGTGGGACGACAGGGGGCTGAGACCCAGTACTTC

d_call: -
clone_size: few
v_call: TRBV10-2
j_call: TRBJ1-5
cdr3_aa: CASSFTGQVNQPQHF
cdr3_nt: TGCGCCAGCAGCTTTACGGGGCAGGTCAATCAGCCCCAGCATTTT

d_call: TRBD2
clone_size: -
v_call: TRBV6-1
j_call: TRBJ2-5
cdr3_aa: CASRPPTSGLGETQYF
cdr3_nt: TGTGCCAGCCGCCCGCCGACTAGCGGCCTTGGGGAGACCCAGTACTTC

d_call: TRBD2
clone_size: -
v_call: TRBV10-3
j_call: TRBJ2-5
cdr3_aa: CATGGDHSQGIGETQYF
cdr3_nt: TGTGCCACCGGGGGGGACCATTCACAGGGAATTGGGGAGACCCAGTACTTC

d_call: -
clone_size: large
v_call: TRBV6-1
j_call: TRBJ2-1
cdr3_aa: CASSEAGAKGYEQFF
cdr3_nt: TGTGCCAGCAGTGAAGCGGGGGCCAAGGGATATGAGCAGTTCTTC

d_call: TRBD1
clone_size: -
v_call: TRBV6-1
j_call: TRBJ1-3
cdr3_aa: CASNISGGRSGNTIYF
cdr3_nt: TGTGCCAGCAACATTTCAGGGGGCAGATCTGGAAACACCATATATTTT

d_call: -
clone_size: few
v_call: TRBV6-1
j_call: TRBJ1-1
cdr3_aa: CASSQMSITEAFF
cdr3_nt: TGTGCCAGCAGTCAGATGAGTATCACTGAAGCTTTCTTT

d_call: -
clone_size: few
v_call: TRBV6-1
j_call: TRBJ2-7
cdr3_aa: CASRTDRREQYF
cdr3_nt: TGTGCCAGCAGAACCGACAGACGCGAGCAGTACTTC

d_call: -
clone_size: -
v_call: TRBV6-1
j_call: TRBJ2-1
cdr3_aa: CASSDTLRTDLNEQFF
cdr3_nt: TGTGCCAGCAGTGACACCCTAAGGACAGACTTGAATGAGCAGTTCTTC

d_call: TRBD1
clone_size: -
v_call: TRBV6-1
j_call: TRBJ2-1
cdr3_aa: CASRPGQRHNEQFF
cdr3_nt: TGTGCCAGCAGGCCGGGACAGCGGCACAATGAGCAGTTCTTC

d_call: TRBD2
clone_size: -
v_call: TRBV6-5
j_call: TRBJ2-3
cdr3_aa: CASSYLRSGGGTDTQYF
cdr3_nt: TGTGCCAGCAGTTATCTTCGTAGCGGGGGGGGGACAGATACGCAGTATTTT

d_call: -
clone_size: large
v_call: TRBV6-1
j_call: TRBJ1-3
cdr3_aa: CASSQTGSSGNTIYF
cdr3_nt: TGTGCCAGCAGCCAAACAGGGAGCTCTGGAAACACCATATATTTT

d_call: TRBD1
clone_size: -
v_call: TRBV6-1
j_call: TRBJ1-4
cdr3_aa: CASSRDRWTPNEKLFF
cdr3_nt: TGTGCCAGCAGCCGGGACAGGTGGACACCTAATGAAAAACTGTTTTTT